The rows below give T cell receptor beta chains drawn from one sample of a study of a mutant IDH1 vaccine in newly diagnosed glioma. Using immunoSEQ multiplex PCR, the repertoire was profiled, and TCRdb retains in-frame clones only, with some absent. The data hold about 60,000 clones, with about 86% observed a single time. The antigens these receptors bind are not known. Sample: PBMCs, taken from a glioma patient whose treatment included an IDH1 peptide vaccine. The receptor set was obtained from a woman in her 50s with glioma. Both conserved end residues are part of each CDR3. Each record gives: J gene, V gene, D gene, clone size, CDR3 DNA, CDR3 protein. The D gene is left open where the match is weak. A clone size is listed for some rows: how often the clone was seen (once, few, many), or a class if it is expanded.

>TRBJ1-4|TRBV19|NA|NA
TGTGCCAGTAGTATGGGGCGCCGGGAGGAAAAACTGTTTTTT
CASSMGRREEKLFF
>TRBJ2-5|TRBV9|TRBD2|NA
TGTGCCAGCAGCGTAGCGGCGGGGGGCCGTCTCGGAGAGACCCAGTACTTC
CASSVAAGGRLGETQYF
>TRBJ2-5|TRBV5-1|TRBD1|NA
TGCGCCAGCAGCCAGGGGGCGGGTTCCCAAGAGACCCAGTACTTC
CASSQGAGSQETQYF
>TRBJ1-6|TRBV27|NA|NA
TGTGCCAGCAGTTTAGTCTTGGACACCTATAATTCACCCCTCCACTTT
CASSLVLDTYNSPLHF
>TRBJ1-1|TRBV10-3|NA|NA
TGTGCCATCAGTGATCTCGACTCAGCTTTCTTT
CAISDLDSAFF
>TRBJ2-7|TRBV4-2|TRBD2|NA
TGTGCCAGCAGCCAAGATTATGTGGGAGCGGGGAGCTCCTACGAGCAGTACTTC
CASSQDYVGAGSSYEQYF
>TRBJ2-7|TRBV5-1|TRBD1|NA
TGCGCCAGCAGCTTGGAGTTTGGGGACAGGGTTTCCTACGAGCAGTACTTC
CASSLEFGDRVSYEQYF
>TRBJ1-5|TRBV28|TRBD1|NA
TGTGCCAGCAGACGACAGGGACCCGGACCCCAGCATTTT
CASRRQGPGPQHF
>TRBJ2-2|TRBV28|NA|NA
TGTGCCAGCAGTTCATCCCGGAACACCGGGGAGCTGTTTTTT
CASSSSRNTGELFF
>TRBJ2-5|TRBV2|NA|NA
TGTGCCAGCAGTGAAGGGCTAGAAGAGTACTTC
CASSEGLEEYF
>TRBJ2-7|TRBV9|NA|NA
TGTGCCAGCAGCCCAACCACGGCAGGGAGCTCCTACGAGCAGTACTTC
CASSPTTAGSSYEQYF
>TRBJ1-1|TRBV6-1|NA|NA
TGTGCCAGCAGTGGGCAGGGGAAAGTTGAAGCTTTCTTT
CASSGQGKVEAFF
>TRBJ2-7|TRBV6-6|TRBD1|NA
TGTGCCAGCAGTCACGGGACAGCGAGGGGCAACGAGCAGTACTTC
CASSHGTARGNEQYF
>TRBJ1-1|TRBV9|TRBD1|NA
TGTGCCAGCAGCGTAGTCCAGGGGGGTTATCTCGCTGAAGCTTTCTTT
CASSVVQGGYLAEAFF
>TRBJ2-1|TRBV5-1|TRBD1|once
TGCGCCAGCAGCCTCGGGACAGGCAAATACAATGAGCAGTTCTTC
CASSLGTGKYNEQFF
>TRBJ2-7|TRBV4-1|TRBD2|NA
TGCGCCAGCAGCCAAGGGCCTAGCGGGGGGGTCTACTCCTACGAGCAGTACTTC
CASSQGPSGGVYSYEQYF
>TRBJ2-2|TRBV7-3|NA|once
TGTGCCAGCAGCTTAAGAAACACCGGGGAGCTGTTTTTT
CASSLRNTGELFF
>TRBJ1-1|TRBV14|NA|few
TGTGCCAGCAGCCGGGTGGGGAACACTGAAGCTTTCTTT
CASSRVGNTEAFF
>TRBJ2-4|TRBV2|NA|NA
TGTGCCAGCAGGCGGACAAAAAACATTCAGTACTTC
CASRRTKNIQYF
>TRBJ1-3|TRBV4-2|NA|few
TGTGCCAGCAGCCTACCTCAGACAGCGGCGTATGGAAACACCATATATTTT
CASSLPQTAAYGNTIYF
>TRBJ1-2|TRBV27|NA|few
TGTGCCAGCAGCCCCTATCAAACAGGCGTCCATGGCTACACCTTC
CASSPYQTGVHGYTF
>TRBJ2-6|TRBV7-8|NA|NA
TGTGCCAGCAGCTTAGGGGGATACGCAGGGCCGGGGGGGGCCAACGTCCTGACTTTC
CASSLGGYAGPGGANVLTF
>TRBJ1-5|TRBV7-9|NA|few
TGTGCCAGCAGCCCAACCCCCGGGATGAGCAATCAGCCCCAGCATTTT
CASSPTPGMSNQPQHF
>TRBJ2-5|TRBV7-2|TRBD2|NA
TGTGCCAGCAGCCGGGGGGTTCTAGAGACCCAGTACTTC
CASSRGVLETQYF
>TRBJ2-1|TRBV2|NA|NA
TGTGCCAGCAGTGATGGTATAGGACAGATAAAGCAGTTCTTC
CASSDGIGQIKQFF
>TRBJ1-2|TRBV19|NA|few
TGTGCCAGTAGTATTGATACCCGATATGGCTACACCTTC
CASSIDTRYGYTF
>TRBJ1-4|TRBV5-1|NA|NA
TGCGCCAGCAGCGCGACCCCAGGGGCGATTAATGAAAAACTGTTTTTT
CASSATPGAINEKLFF
>TRBJ2-7|TRBV29-1|TRBD1|once
TGCAGCGTTCAGGACAGGGTTTCCTACGAGCAGTACTTC
CSVQDRVSYEQYF
>TRBJ2-3|TRBV5-6|NA|NA
TGTGCCAGCAGCTCCCCCCTTCTAGATACGCAGTATTTT
CASSSPLLDTQYF
>TRBJ2-3|TRBV10-1|NA|NA
TGCGCCAGCAGTGCTCTATCGGATACGCAGTATTTT
CASSALSDTQYF
>TRBJ1-6|TRBV6-5|NA|NA
TGTGCCAGCAGTCCCCTGCCGCATCGATATTCACCCCTCCACTTT
CASSPLPHRYSPLHF
>TRBJ1-1|TRBV6-1|TRBD1|NA
TGTGCCAGCATTGTTGGGACAGGGGGTTGGACTGAAGCTTTCTTT
CASIVGTGGWTEAFF
>TRBJ1-5|TRBV10-3|TRBD1|NA
TGTGCCGTAGGGACAGATAGCAATCAGCCCCAGCATTTT
CAVGTDSNQPQHF
>TRBJ1-2|TRBV18|NA|NA
TGTGCCAGCTCACCGGGGCAGGGGACCTATGGCTACACCTTC
CASSPGQGTYGYTF
>TRBJ1-2|TRBV6-5|TRBD1|NA
TGTGCCAGCAAGACAGGGGGTACGGCCTATGGCTACACCTTC
CASKTGGTAYGYTF
>TRBJ1-2|TRBV7-3|TRBD1|NA
TGTGCCAGCAGCCCCCAAGGGGGACAGGGGGCGGGGAACTATGGCTACACCTTC
CASSPQGGQGAGNYGYTF
>TRBJ2-3|TRBV5-1|TRBD2|NA
TGCGCCAGCAGCCTGACTAGCAGGAGCACAGATACGCAGTATTTT
CASSLTSRSTDTQYF
>TRBJ1-4|TRBV10-3|NA|NA
TGTGCCACTTCGCGCGGGAAGGCTAATGAAAAACTGTTTTTT
CATSRGKANEKLFF
>TRBJ1-2|TRBV18|TRBD1|NA
TGTGCCAGCTCACCGGGACAGGGACCACTTACTATGGATGGCTACACCTTC
CASSPGQGPLTMDGYTF
>TRBJ1-2|TRBV28|TRBD1|NA
TGTGCCAGCAGCCTACAGGGGTATGGCTACACCTTC
CASSLQGYGYTF
>TRBJ1-5|TRBV2|NA|NA
TGTGCCAGCAGAAGGCAACAGGGATATCAGCCCCAGCATTTT
CASRRQQGYQPQHF
>TRBJ2-5|TRBV5-6|NA|NA
TGTGCCAGCAGCTTGGATGGGACCCAGTACTTC
CASSLDGTQYF
>TRBJ1-1|TRBV7-2|NA|NA
TGTGCCAGCAGCCGCGGGGGGTCAGCGAACACTGAAGCTTTCTTT
CASSRGGSANTEAFF
>TRBJ2-6|TRBV27|TRBD1|NA
TGTGCCAGCAGATTGACAGGGCTAGGGGCCAACGTCCTGACTTTC
CASRLTGLGANVLTF
>TRBJ1-5|TRBV7-2|NA|NA
TGTGCCAGCAGCTTAAGGGTTAGCAATCAGCCCCAGCATTTT
CASSLRVSNQPQHF
>TRBJ2-6|TRBV11-3|NA|NA
TGTGCCAGCAGCTTAGATCCGGGGTATTCTGGGGCCAACGTCCTGACTTTC
CASSLDPGYSGANVLTF
>TRBJ1-2|TRBV2|TRBD1|NA
TGTGCCACAAGACAGGGTGGCTACACCTTC
CATRQGGYTF
>TRBJ2-1|TRBV5-4|NA|NA
TGTGCCAGCAGCTTGGGGGTGGCCGACCCTGGCAATGAGCAGTTCTTC
CASSLGVADPGNEQFF
>TRBJ1-4|TRBV9|TRBD1|NA
TGTGCCAGCAGCCCAGGTGGGACAGTCCAACAAAAACTGTTTTTT
CASSPGGTVQQKLFF
>TRBJ1-3|TRBV18|NA|NA
TGTGCCAGCTCACCGTCGGGGACAATTTCTGGAAACACCATATATTTT
CASSPSGTISGNTIYF
>TRBJ1-2|TRBV9|TRBD1|NA
TGTGCCAGCAGCGTCGCAACTCAGGGGGCGGTCGGCTACACCTTC
CASSVATQGAVGYTF